This T cell receptor beta chain was captured by sequencing in a study of radiation and T cells in renal cell carcinoma. Time point indicated: blood 4 weeks post-SBRT, at nephrectomy. Specified treatment: 15 Gy SBRT to primary tumor, nephrectomy 4 weeks later. V was clipped by 1 base and J by 3 bases; unmatched bases: 1. The CDR3 contains 15 residues. CDR1 and CDR2 from the germline V gene are KGHSH and LQKENI. Measured with immunoSEQ multiplex PCR; TCRdb has only the in-frame clones, and not every one. The sample has 60,000 to 95,000 clones, around 78% seen once. The rearrangement joins TRBV18 to TRBJ1-3; the match to TRBD1 covers 9 bases. The TCR was taken from a woman between 55 and 75 years old with renal cell carcinoma. Sequencing used blood, obtained from a patient whose treatment included radiotherapy and nephrectomy. Here the CDR3 reads CASSPLTGGGNTIYF. CDR3 nucleotides: TGTGCCAGCTCACCACTGACAGGGGGTGGAAACACCATATATTTT.